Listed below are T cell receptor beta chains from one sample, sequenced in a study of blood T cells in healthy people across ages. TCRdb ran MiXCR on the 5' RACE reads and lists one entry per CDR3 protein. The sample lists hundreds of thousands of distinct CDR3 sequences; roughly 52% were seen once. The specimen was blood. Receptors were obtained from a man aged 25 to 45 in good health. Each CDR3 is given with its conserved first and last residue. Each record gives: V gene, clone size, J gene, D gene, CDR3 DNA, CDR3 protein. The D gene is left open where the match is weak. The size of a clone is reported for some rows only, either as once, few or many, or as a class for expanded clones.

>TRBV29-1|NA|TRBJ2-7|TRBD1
TGCAGCGTTGGACAGGGGACCGACGAGCAGTACTTC
CSVGQGTDEQYF
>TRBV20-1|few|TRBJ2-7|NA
TGCAGTGCTAGGGACGGGGATTACGAGCAGTACTTC
CSARDGDYEQYF
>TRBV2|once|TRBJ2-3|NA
TGTGCCAGCATTCCCAGGGGGGACACAGATACGCAGTATTTT
CASIPRGDTDTQYF
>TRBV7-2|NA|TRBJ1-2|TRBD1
TGTGCCAGCAGCTTATCCGGGACAGGGGAGTATGGCTACACCTTC
CASSLSGTGEYGYTF
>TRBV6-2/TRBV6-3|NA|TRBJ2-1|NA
TGTGCCAGCAGCCTGGCCCTCCTGGCCCTCCGATCTGGATCTCGACACCATGAGCAGTTCTTC
CASSLALLALRSGSRHHEQFF
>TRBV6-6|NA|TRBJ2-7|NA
TGTGCCAGCAGTTACCGAGGGTGGGGCTCCTACGAGCAGTACTTC
CASSYRGWGSYEQYF
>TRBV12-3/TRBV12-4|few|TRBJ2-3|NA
TGTGCCAGCAGTCTATGGACAAACACAGATACGCAGTATTTT
CASSLWTNTDTQYF
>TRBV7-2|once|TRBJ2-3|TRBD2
TGTGCCAGCAGCGCAAGACTAGCGGGGCGCACAGATACGCAGTATTTT
CASSARLAGRTDTQYF
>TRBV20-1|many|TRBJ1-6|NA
TGCAGTGCGCCCCCCGGAACGGGGGTTTCACCCCTCCACTTT
CSAPPGTGVSPLHF
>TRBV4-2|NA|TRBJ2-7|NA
TGTGCCAGCAGCCAAGACTACGGCCTTTCCTACGAGCAGTACTTC
CASSQDYGLSYEQYF
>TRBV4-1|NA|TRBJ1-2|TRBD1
TGCGCCAGCAGCCAAGAGGGAACGGGACAGGGTCATGGCTACACCTTC
CASSQEGTGQGHGYTF
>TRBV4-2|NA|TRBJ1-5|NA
TGTGCCAGCAGCCAGGGACAAGGGTATGTGCAGCCCCAGCATTTT
CASSQGQGYVQPQHF
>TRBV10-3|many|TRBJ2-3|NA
TGTGCCATCACCCAGGGGTACCTCACAGATACGCAGTATTTT
CAITQGYLTDTQYF
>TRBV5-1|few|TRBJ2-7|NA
TGCGCCAGCAGCTTTAGCGCCCAGAATGAGCAGTACTTC
CASSFSAQNEQYF
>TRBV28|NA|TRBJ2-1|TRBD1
TGTGCCAGCGGGATCGACAGGGTATACAATGAGCAGTTCTTC
CASGIDRVYNEQFF
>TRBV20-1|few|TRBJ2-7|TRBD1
TGCAGTGCTTCCGCGGGACAGGGGCCCTACGAGCAGTACTTC
CSASAGQGPYEQYF
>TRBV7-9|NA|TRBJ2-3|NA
TGTGCCAGCAGCTATGATTACATACGGTCAGATACGCAGTATTTT
CASSYDYIRSDTQYF
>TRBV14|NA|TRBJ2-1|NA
TGTGCCAGCAGCCGGACAACAAACAATGAGCAGTTCTTC
CASSRTTNNEQFF
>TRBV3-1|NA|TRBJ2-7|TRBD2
TGTGCCAGCAGCCAAGATAGCGGGGCTTCCTACAATGAGCAGTACTTC
CASSQDSGASYNEQYF
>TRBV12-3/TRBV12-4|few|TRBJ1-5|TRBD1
TGTGCCAGCGCCTCCCCCGGGACAGGGGGTAGGGGCTATCAGCCCCAGCATTTT
CASASPGTGGRGYQPQHF
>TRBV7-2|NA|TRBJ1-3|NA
TGTGCCAGCAGCCGTGGGGGGACAAGTTGGAACACCATATATTTT
CASSRGGTSWNTIYF
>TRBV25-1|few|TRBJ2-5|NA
TGTGCCAGCACCCCCGCCCGGGGGACCCAGTACTTC
CASTPARGTQYF
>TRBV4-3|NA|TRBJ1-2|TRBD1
TGCGCCAGCAGCCACCAAGCGACAGGGGGATATGGCTGCACCTTC
CASSHQATGGYGCTF
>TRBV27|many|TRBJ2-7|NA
TGTGCCAGCAGGCAGGGGTCATCCTACGAGCAGTACTTC
CASRQGSSYEQYF
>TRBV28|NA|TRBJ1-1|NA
TGTGCCAGCAGTTTAGGGGGCGGCCTTCGGGCTGAAGCTTTCTTT
CASSLGGGLRAEAFF
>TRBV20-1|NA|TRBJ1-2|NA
TGCAGTGCTAGAGACCAGACATCTACGACCGGCTACACCTTC
CSARDQTSTTGYTF
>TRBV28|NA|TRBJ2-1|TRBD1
TGTGCCAGCCATGGGACAGGTGTTTTCAATGAGCAGTTCTTC
CASHGTGVFNEQFF
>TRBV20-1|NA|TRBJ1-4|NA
TGCAGTGCTCCCTGGGGGGGACCCCTTAATGAAAAACTGTTTTTT
CSAPWGGPLNEKLFF
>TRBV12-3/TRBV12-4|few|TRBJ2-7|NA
TGTGCCAGCAGCAAAACGGGACGGATGTACGAGCAGTACTTC
CASSKTGRMYEQYF
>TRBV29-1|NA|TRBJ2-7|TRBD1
TGCAGCGTGGCCCCGGGACAGGGTGACGAGCAGTACTTC
CSVAPGQGDEQYF
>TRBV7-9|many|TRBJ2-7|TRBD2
TGTGCCAGCAGGGGACTAGCGGGGGGCCCTGGCGAGCAGTACTTC
CASRGLAGGPGEQYF
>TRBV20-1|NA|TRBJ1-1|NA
TGCAGTGCTCAGGGCGGAGGGGCAGAAGCTTTCTTT
CSAQGGGAEAFF
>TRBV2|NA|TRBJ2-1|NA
TGTGCCAGGCAGGGGGGCGGGGATTACAATGAGCAGTTCTTC
CARQGGGDYNEQFF
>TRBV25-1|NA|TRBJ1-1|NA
TGTGCCACCTCCGCAGGGGAGACTGAAGCTTTCTTT
CATSAGETEAFF
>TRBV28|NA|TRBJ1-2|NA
TGTGCCGTGCATAGAGGTAATAGCTATGGCTACACCTTC
CAVHRGNSYGYTF
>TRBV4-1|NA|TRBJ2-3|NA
TGCGCCAGCAGCCACGAGCCCCTGGTTCAGAGGATTAACCCTAGCACAGATACGCAGTATTTT
CASSHEPLVQRINPSTDTQYF
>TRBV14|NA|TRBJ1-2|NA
TGTGCCAGCAGCCAAGATGGGGACCGCTATGGCTACACCTTC
CASSQDGDRYGYTF
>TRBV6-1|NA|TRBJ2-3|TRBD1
TGTGCCAGCAAGGAGGGACAGGGGACAGATGCGCAGTATTTT
CASKEGQGTDAQYF
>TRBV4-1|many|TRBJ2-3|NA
TGCGCCAGCAGCCAAGATGGGGCAGATACGCAGTATTTT
CASSQDGADTQYF
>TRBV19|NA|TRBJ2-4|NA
TGTGCCAGTAGCGCGGGGCCGTCTTCCAAAAACATTCAGTACTTC
CASSAGPSSKNIQYF
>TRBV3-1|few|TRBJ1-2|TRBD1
TGTGCCAGCAGCCACAGGGGGCAAGGCTACACCTTC
CASSHRGQGYTF
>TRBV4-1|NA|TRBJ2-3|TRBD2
TGCGCCAGCAGCCAAGATAGGTCGGCGGGGGGACCCACAGATACGCAGTATTTT
CASSQDRSAGGPTDTQYF